A single sample is the source of the 20 T cell receptor beta chains below, sequenced in a study of fetal regulatory T cell absence and autoimmunity. Profiled with immunoSEQ multiplex PCR; TCRdb holds only in-frame clones, not every one. The sample lists some 87,000 clones, about two thirds occurring once. Sequencing was done on a sample of pancreas tissue. The receptors originated from a male donor with IPEX syndrome.

The CDR3 bases are TGTGCCTGGACCCTGGGTAGCGGGAGGGCCTGGAATGAGCAGTTCTTC. Residues: CAWTLGSGRAWNEQFF. V and J are TRBV30 and TRBJ2-1; 11 positions agree with TRBD2. V dropped 4 bases and J dropped 7; count of bases not matched to a gene: 12. The CDR3 is made up of 16 amino acids. Germline CDR1 GTSNPN, CDR2 SVGIG (reference sequence). Filled out from reference TRBV30 and TRBJ2-1, the complete variable domain reads SQTIHQWPATLVQPVGSPLSLECTVEGTSNPNLYWYRQAAGRGLQLLFYSVGIGQISSEVPQNLSASRPQDRQFILSSKKLLLSDSGFYLCAWTLGSGRAWNEQFFGPGTRLTVL.

This CDR3 is CASSPGGIQYF. The CDR3 bases are TGTGCCAGCAGCCCAGGGGGGATTCAGTACTTC. The chain has TRBV11-2 and TRBJ2-4, with D possibly matching TRBD1 (7 bases). The CDR3 totals 11 residues. The V end was cut by 5 bases, the J end by 10 bases, with 9 bases between. Germline V gives CDR1 SGHAT, CDR2 FQNNGV.

The V and J genes are TRBV18 and TRBJ2-1, with D tentatively TRBD2 (6 bases). CDR1 and CDR2 (germline): KGHSH, LQKENI. The V end lost 3 bases, the J end lost 3 bases, and 12 bases lay between the germline ends. The CDR3 totals 15 residues. This chain's CDR3 is CASSPSLDYYNEQFF. DNA of the CDR3: TGTGCCAGCTCACCCTCCCTGGACTACTACAATGAGCAGTTCTTC.

The chain employs TRBV11-3 and TRBJ2-7; D gene ambiguous. The V end lost 1 base, the J end lost 3 bases, and 16 bases lay between the germline ends. The CDR3 spans 16 residues. Germline CDR1 is SGHNT and CDR2 is YENEEA. The CDR3 nucleotides read TGTGCCAGCAGCTTAGGGCTGTGGGGAACTGTCTACGAGCAGTACTTC. Translation: CASSLGLWGTVYEQYF.

This clone was found a few times. CDR3 coding DNA: TGCGCCAGCAGCCAAGAATGGAGCGGGAGAATCTACGAGCAGTACTTC. This gives the protein CASSQEWSGRIYEQYF. The chain uses TRBV4-1 and TRBJ2-7; 8 bases align to TRBD2. J was trimmed by 3 bases and V by 0 bases; bases with no gene match: 7. This CDR3 contains 16 residues. Looked up from germline, CDR1 is MGHRA and CDR2 is YSYEKL.

This chain links TRBV27 with TRBJ1-1; possibly TRBD1 for D (5 bases). Germline CDR1 MNHEY, CDR2 SMNVEV (reference sequence). The CDR3 runs 14 residues. V was trimmed by 4 bases and J by 1 base, leaving 10 bases between them. In DNA form, the CDR3 reads TGTGCCAGCAGTTCAGCAGGGAGGAACACTGAAGCTTTCTTT. Protein product: CASSSAGRNTEAFF.

This rearrangement joins TRBV4-3 to TRBJ2-7; D is undetermined. The CDR3 spans 16 residues. CDR1 is LGHNA, CDR2 YSLEER, per germline. V was pared by 1 base and J by 0 bases, with 13 bases between. The CDR3: CASSQGAKPNSYEQYF. The CDR3 DNA reads as TGCGCCAGCAGCCAAGGTGCCAAGCCCAACTCCTACGAGCAGTACTTC.

This clone was detected a few times. The chain uses TRBV5-1 and TRBJ1-4; D gene unclear. Germline V gives CDR1 SGHRS, CDR2 YFSETQ. The length of the CDR3 is 13 residues. Trimming stripped 1 base from V and 8 bases from J, with 9 bases between. The CDR3 protein is CASSLQRGEKLFF. CDR3 DNA: TGCGCCAGCAGCTTGCAGAGAGGGGAAAAACTGTTTTTT.

The chain couples TRBV7-8 to TRBJ2-2; TRBD2 agrees at 11 bases. The CDR3 sequence is 17 residues long. Germline V gene sequence: CDR1 SGHVS, CDR2 FQNEAQ. The junction had 9 bases not matched to a gene; V was cut back by 4 bases and J by 5 bases. CDR3 in amino acids: CASSYGRVAGGTGELFF. The CDR3 region has the DNA TGTGCCAGCAGCTACGGTCGGGTAGCGGGAGGGACCGGGGAGCTGTTTTTT.

J is TRBJ1-6 and V is TRBV6-5; D is ambiguous. Between the trimmed V and J ends, which lost 5 bases and 4 bases, there was a span of 6 bases. This CDR3 has 13 amino acids. Germline CDR1 and CDR2: MNHEY and SVGAGI. This chain's CDR3 is CASSTGYNSPLHF. As DNA, the CDR3 is TGTGCCAGCAGTACGGGGTATAATTCACCCCTCCACTTT.

The chain carries TRBV2 and TRBJ1-1; 9 bases match TRBD1. The length of the CDR3 is 12 residues. V lost 11 bases to trimming and J lost 12 bases; unmatched junction nucleotides: 13. Germline V CDR1 and CDR2: SNHLY, FYNNEI. The CDR3 bases are TGTGCCGGGGAACAGGGGGCTAGGGATCCTTTCTTT. Translated, it gives CAGEQGARDPFF. Full variable domain (missing parts from reference TRBV2 and TRBJ1-1): EPEVTQTPSHQVTQMGQEVILRCVPISNHLYFYWYRQILGQKVEFLVSFYNNEISEKSEIFDDQFSVERPDGSNFTLKIRSTKLEDSAMYFCAGEQGARDPFFGQGTRLTVV.

The chain couples TRBV5-1 to TRBJ2-2; D call uncertain. Germline CDR1 reads SGHRS; CDR2 reads YFSETQ. The length of the CDR3 is 15 residues. The germline V and J ends were trimmed by 0 bases and 4 bases, with 10 bases remaining between them. The CDR3 sequence: CASSLGQPGTGELFF. CDR3 nucleotides: TGCGCCAGCAGCTTGGGGCAGCCGGGCACCGGGGAGCTGTTTTTT.

This chain connects TRBV5-4 to TRBJ1-2; D is undetermined. Germline V gene sequence: CDR1 SGHNT, CDR2 YYREEE (reference sequence). The CDR3 is made up of 13 amino acids. Deletions cut 4 bases from V and 0 bases from J, with 7 bases between. This CDR3 reads CASSPRANYGYTF. For the CDR3, the DNA is TGTGCCAGCAGCCCCCGAGCTAACTATGGCTACACCTTC.

This clone appeared once. The chain links TRBV6-5 to TRBJ2-5, with D possibly matching TRBD2 (7 bases). Trimming took 3 bases from V and 4 from J, leaving 12 bases between them. The CDR3 is 14 amino acids. Germline V gene sequence: CDR1 MNHEY, CDR2 SVGAGI. CDR3 sequence reads: CASSYGGAGETQYF. The CDR3 DNA reads TGTGCCAGCAGTTATGGGGGGGCGGGAGAGACCCAGTACTTC.

This clone was counted only a few times. This chain uses TRBV7-2 with TRBJ2-6; no clear D. CDR3 length equals 13 residues. The V gene lost 8 bases and the J gene lost 0 bases, with 5 bases spanning the gap. Germline V gene sequence: CDR1 SGHTA, CDR2 FQGNSA. The CDR3: CASSGSGANVLTF. The CDR3 DNA reads as TGTGCCAGCTCAGGCTCTGGGGCCAACGTCCTGACTTTC.

In the case of this clone: Other nucleotide sequences in the sample specify the same CDR3. The chain links TRBV20-1 to TRBJ1-2; D is possibly TRBD1 (6 bases). Trimming left V 6 bases short and J 5 bases short, with 10 bases between. This CDR3 has 11 residues. Germline V gene lookup returns CDR1 DFQATT and CDR2 SNEGSKA (reference sequence). The chain's CDR3 is CSARRGYGYTF. CDR3 bases: TGCAGTGCCAGAAGGGGGTATGGCTACACCTTC.

The chain links TRBV6-6 to TRBJ1-5; 9 bases line up with TRBD1. The germline V gene has CDR1 MNHNY and CDR2 SVGAGI (reference sequence). Trimming took 4 bases from V and 1 from J; bases not matched to a gene: 5. This CDR3 spans 16 amino acids. The CDR3 bases are TGTGCCAGCAGTTCAACAGGGGGCTTAAGCAATCAGCCCCAGCATTTT. Amino acid sequence: CASSSTGGLSNQPQHF.

This clone was counted between two and nine times. This rearrangement joins TRBV18 to TRBJ2-7; D call uncertain. The ends were cut back, 3 bases at V and 3 bases at J, with 9 bases in the middle. The germline CDR1 and CDR2 sequences are KGHSH and LQKENI. The CDR3 contains 13 residues. The CDR3: CASSPHQDYEQYF. CDR3 DNA sequence: TGTGCCAGCTCACCTCATCAAGACTACGAGCAGTACTTC.

This clone was picked up a small number of times. The rearrangement uses TRBV15 and TRBJ1-2; 7 bases line up with TRBD1. With V trimmed by 0 bases and J by 5 bases, 6 bases remained unmatched. Germline V gene sequence: CDR1 LNHNV, CDR2 YYDKDF (reference sequence). The CDR3 extends over 15 amino acids. The CDR3: CATSRDADREYGYTF. The CDR3 region has the DNA TGTGCCACCAGCAGAGATGCCGACAGGGAATATGGCTACACCTTC.

This rearrangement joins TRBV10-3 to TRBJ1-2; no reliable D call. V lost 4 bases to trimming and J lost 4 bases, with 4 bases between them. This CDR3 has 11 residues. The germline V gene encodes CDR1 ENHRY and CDR2 SYGVKD. The CDR3 nucleotides read TGTGCCATCAGTGCAGGCTATGGCTACACCTTC. Translating gives CAISAGYGYTF.